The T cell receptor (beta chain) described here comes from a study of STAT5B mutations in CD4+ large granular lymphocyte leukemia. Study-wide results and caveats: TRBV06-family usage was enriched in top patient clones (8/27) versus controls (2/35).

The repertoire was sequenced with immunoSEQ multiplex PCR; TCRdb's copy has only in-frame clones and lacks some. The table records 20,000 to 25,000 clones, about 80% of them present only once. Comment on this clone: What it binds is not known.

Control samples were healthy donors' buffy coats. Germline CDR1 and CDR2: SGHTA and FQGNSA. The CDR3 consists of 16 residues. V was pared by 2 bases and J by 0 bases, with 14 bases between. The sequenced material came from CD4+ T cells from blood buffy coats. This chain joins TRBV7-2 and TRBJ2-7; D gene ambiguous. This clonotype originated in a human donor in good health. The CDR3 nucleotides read TGTGCCAGCAGCTTAAGGTCGGGCAGCAGCTCCTACGAGCAGTACTTC. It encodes CASSLRSGSSSYEQYF.